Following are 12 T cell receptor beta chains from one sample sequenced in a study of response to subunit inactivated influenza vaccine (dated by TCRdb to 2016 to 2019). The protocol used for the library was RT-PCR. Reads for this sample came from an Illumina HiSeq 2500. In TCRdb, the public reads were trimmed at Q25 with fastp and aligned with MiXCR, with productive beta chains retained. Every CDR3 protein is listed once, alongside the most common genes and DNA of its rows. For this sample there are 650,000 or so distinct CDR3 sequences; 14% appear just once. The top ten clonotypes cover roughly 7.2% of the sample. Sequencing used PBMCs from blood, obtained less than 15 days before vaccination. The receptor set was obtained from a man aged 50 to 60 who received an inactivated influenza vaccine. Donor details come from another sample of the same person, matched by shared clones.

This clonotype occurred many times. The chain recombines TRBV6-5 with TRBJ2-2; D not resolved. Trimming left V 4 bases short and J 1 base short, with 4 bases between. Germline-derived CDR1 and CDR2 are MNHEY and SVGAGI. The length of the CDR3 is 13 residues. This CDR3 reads CASSSQNTGELFF. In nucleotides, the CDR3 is TGTGCCAGCAGTTCACAGAACACCGGGGAGCTGTTTTTT.

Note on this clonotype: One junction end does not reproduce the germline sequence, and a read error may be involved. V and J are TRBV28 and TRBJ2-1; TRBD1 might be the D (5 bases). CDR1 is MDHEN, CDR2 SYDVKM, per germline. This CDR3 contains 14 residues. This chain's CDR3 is CDSSFGRVGNEQFF. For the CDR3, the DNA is TGTGACAGCAGTTTCGGCAGGGTGGGCAATGAGCAGTTCTTC.

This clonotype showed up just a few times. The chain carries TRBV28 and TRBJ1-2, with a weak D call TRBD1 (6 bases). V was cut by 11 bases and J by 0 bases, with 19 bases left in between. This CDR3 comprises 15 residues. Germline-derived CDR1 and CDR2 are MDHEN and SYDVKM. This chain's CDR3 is CAGGGPGMANYGYTF. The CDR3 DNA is TGTGCCGGGGGGGGCCCAGGCATGGCTAACTATGGCTACACCTTC.

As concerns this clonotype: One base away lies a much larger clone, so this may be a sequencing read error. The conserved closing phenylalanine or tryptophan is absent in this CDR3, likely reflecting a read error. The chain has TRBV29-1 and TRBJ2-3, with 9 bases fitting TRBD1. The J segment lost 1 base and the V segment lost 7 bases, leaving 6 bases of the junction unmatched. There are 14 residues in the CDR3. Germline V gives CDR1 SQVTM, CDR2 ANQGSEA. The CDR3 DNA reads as TGCAGCGCCACGTGGGACAGGGGCACAGATACGCAGTATTTA. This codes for CSATWDRGTDTQYL.

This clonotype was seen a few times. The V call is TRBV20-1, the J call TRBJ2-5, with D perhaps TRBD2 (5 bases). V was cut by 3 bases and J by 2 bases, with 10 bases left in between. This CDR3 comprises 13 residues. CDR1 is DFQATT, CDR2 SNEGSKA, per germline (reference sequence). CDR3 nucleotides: TGCAGTGCTAGCCGGGGAGATCAAGAGACCCAGTACTTC. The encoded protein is CSASRGDQETQYF.

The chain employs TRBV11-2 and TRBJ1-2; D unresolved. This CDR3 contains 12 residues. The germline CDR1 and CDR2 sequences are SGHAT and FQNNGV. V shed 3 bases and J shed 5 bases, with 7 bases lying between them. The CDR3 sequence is CASSLYEYGYTF. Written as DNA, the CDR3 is TGTGCCAGCAGCTTGTACGAATATGGCTACACCTTC. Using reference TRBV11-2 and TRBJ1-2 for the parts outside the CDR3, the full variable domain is EAGVAQSPRYKIIEKRQSVAFWCNPISGHATLYWYQQILGQGPKLLIQFQNNGVVDDSQLPKDRFSAERLKGVDSTLKIQPAKLEDSAVYLCASSLYEYGYTFGSGTRLTVV.

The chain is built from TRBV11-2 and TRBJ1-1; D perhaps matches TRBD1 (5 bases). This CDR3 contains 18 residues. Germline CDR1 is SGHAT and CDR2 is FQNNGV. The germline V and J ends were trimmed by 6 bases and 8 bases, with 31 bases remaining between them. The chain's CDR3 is CASRSPIALRGGATEAFF. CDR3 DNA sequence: TGTGCCAGCAGATCTCCGATTGCCCTCCGCGGGGGTGCCACCGAAGCTTTCTTT.

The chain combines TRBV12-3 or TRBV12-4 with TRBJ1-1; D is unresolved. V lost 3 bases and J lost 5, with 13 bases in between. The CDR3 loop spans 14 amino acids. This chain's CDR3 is CASSFRRKNTEAFF. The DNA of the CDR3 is TGTGCCAGCAGTTTTCGCCGGAAGAATACTGAAGCTTTCTTT.

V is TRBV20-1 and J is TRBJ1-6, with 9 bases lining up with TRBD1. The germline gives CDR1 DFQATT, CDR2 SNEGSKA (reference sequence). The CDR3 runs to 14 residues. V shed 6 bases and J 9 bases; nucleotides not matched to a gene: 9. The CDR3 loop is CSAAAGTGPSPLHF. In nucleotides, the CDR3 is TGCAGTGCCGCGGCCGGGACAGGGCCTTCACCCCTCCACTTT.

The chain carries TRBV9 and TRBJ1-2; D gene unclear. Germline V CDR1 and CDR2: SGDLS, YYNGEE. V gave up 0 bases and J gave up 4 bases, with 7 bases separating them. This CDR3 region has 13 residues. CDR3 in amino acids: CASSVDWAYGYTF. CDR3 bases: TGTGCCAGCAGCGTAGACTGGGCCTATGGCTACACCTTC.

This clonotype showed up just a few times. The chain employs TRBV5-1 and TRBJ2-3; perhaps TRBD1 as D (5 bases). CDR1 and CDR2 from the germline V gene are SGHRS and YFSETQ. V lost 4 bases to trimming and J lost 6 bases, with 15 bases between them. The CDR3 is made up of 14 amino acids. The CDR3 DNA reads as TGCGCCAGCAGCCCTGGCAGGGTCCTTGATACGCAGTATTTT. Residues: CASSPGRVLDTQYF. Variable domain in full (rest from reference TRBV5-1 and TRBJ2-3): KAGVTQTPRYLIKTRGQQVTLSCSPISGHRSVSWYQQTPGQGLQFLFEYFSETQRNKGNFPGRFSGRQFSNSRSEMNVSTLELGDSALYLCASSPGRVLDTQYFGPGTRLTVL.

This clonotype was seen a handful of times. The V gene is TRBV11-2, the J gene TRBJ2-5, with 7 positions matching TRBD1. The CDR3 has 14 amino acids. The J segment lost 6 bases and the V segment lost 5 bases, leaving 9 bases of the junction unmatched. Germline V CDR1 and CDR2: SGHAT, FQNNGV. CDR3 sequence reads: CASSIGTVEQTQYF. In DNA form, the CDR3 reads TGTGCCAGCAGCATTGGGACAGTGGAGCAGACCCAGTACTTC.